Below, 3 T cell receptor beta chains from the same sample are listed, as sequenced in a study of T-cell reconstitution after alpha-beta-depleted transplantation in children (dated by TCRdb to about 2016). Library preparation was by PCR. TCRdb lists the instrument as Illumina HiSeq 2500. To normalize quantification of the TCRbeta repertoire, the TCR libraries were built with molecular barcoding that relied on unique molecular identifiers. TCRdb took the public reads, trimmed them with fastp at Q25, ran MiXCR for clone calling and kept in-frame beta chains. Entries are consolidated by CDR3 protein sequence, retaining the most common genes and DNA. The sample table shows some 220,000 distinct CDR3 sequences, and roughly 10% are seen once. Of the sample, 6.2% falls within the top ten clones. The source material was PBMCs from the stem cell graft donor, sampled from the stem cell graft. All receptors come from a human donor who donated a stem cell graft to a child with acute lymphoblastic leukemia.

This clonotype was counted a few times. V and J are TRBV20-1 and TRBJ2-7; 7 bases fit TRBD1. The CDR3 spans 13 residues. The germline V gene encodes CDR1 DFQATT and CDR2 SNEGSKA (reference sequence). J gave up 2 bases and V 6 bases, and 7 bases lay outside the gene matches. CDR3 residues: CSARGTDAYEQYF. The CDR3 nucleotides read TGCAGTGCCAGGGGGACAGATGCCTACGAGCAGTACTTC.

This clonotype was counted only a few times. This CDR3 is CASSPGQLLVATNEKLFF. CDR3 DNA sequence: TGTGCCAGCAGCCCCGGACAGCTCCTAGTTGCAACTAATGAAAAACTGTTTTTT. V usage is TRBV11-2 and J usage is TRBJ1-4; D is perhaps TRBD1 (6 bases). CDR3 length: 18 residues. CDR1 SGHAT and CDR2 FQNNGV come from the germline V gene. Trimming stripped 5 bases from V and 0 bases from J, with 19 bases between.

The chain couples TRBV5-1 to TRBJ1-5; D ambiguous. V was pared by 0 bases and J by 0 bases, with 7 bases between. There are 15 residues in the CDR3. Germline V gene lookup returns CDR1 SGHRS and CDR2 YFSETQ. Here the CDR3 reads CASSLGLYSNQPQHF. The CDR3 DNA follows: TGCGCCAGCAGCTTGGGACTTTATAGCAATCAGCCCCAGCATTTT.